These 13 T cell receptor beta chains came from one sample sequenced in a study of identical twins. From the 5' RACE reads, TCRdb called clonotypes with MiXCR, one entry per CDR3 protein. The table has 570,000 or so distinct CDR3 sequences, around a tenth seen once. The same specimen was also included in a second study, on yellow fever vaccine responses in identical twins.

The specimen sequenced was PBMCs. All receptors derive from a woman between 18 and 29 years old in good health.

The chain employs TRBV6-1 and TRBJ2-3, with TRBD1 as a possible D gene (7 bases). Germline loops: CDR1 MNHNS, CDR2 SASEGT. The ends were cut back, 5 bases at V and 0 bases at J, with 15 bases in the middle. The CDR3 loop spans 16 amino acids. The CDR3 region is CASSQGGQTSTDTQYF. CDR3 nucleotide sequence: TGTGCCAGCAGTCAGGGGGGACAGACAAGCACAGATACGCAGTATTTT.

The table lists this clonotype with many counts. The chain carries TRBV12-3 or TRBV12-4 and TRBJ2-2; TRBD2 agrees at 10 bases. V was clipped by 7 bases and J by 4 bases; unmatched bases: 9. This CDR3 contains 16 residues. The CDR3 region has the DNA TGTGCCAGCACCCTCAGCGGGGGGGCTGGCACCGGGGAGCTGTTTTTT. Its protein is CASTLSGGAGTGELFF.

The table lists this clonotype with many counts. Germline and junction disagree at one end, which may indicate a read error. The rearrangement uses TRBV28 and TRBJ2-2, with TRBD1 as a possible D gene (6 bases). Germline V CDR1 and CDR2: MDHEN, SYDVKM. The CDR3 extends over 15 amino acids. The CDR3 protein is CATRSQQGNTGELFF. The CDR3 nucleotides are TGTGCCACCAGAAGCCAGCAGGGGAACACCGGAGAGCTGTTTTTT.

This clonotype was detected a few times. The CDR3 is CASSSSGTIHTIYF. In DNA form, the CDR3 reads TGTGCCAGCAGCTCGTCGGGAACAATCCACACCATATATTTT. The rearrangement links TRBV5-6 to TRBJ1-3, with unresolved D. The V end lost 3 bases, the J end lost 8 bases, and 15 bases lay between the germline ends. The germline V gene has CDR1 SGHDT and CDR2 YYEEEE. The CDR3 extends over 14 amino acids.

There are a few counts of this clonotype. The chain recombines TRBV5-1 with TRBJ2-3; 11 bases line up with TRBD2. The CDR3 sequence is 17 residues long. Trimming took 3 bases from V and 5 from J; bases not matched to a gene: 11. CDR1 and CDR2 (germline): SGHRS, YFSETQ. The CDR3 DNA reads TGCGCCAGCAGCTCCGGGACTAGCGGAGCTCGGGGAGATACGCAGTATTTT. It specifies CASSSGTSGARGDTQYF.

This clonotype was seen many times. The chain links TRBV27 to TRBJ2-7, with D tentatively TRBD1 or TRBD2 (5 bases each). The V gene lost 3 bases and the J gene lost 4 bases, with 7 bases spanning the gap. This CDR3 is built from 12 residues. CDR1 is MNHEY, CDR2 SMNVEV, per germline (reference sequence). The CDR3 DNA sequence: TGTGCCAGCAGTTTCTGGGGGTACGAGCAGTACTTC. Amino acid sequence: CASSFWGYEQYF.

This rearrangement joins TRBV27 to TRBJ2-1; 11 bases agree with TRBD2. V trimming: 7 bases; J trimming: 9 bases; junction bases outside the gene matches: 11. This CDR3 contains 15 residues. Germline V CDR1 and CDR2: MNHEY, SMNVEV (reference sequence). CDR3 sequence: CASTLLAGEAGEQFF. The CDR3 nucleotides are TGTGCCAGCACTCTACTAGCGGGAGAGGCAGGTGAGCAGTTCTTC.

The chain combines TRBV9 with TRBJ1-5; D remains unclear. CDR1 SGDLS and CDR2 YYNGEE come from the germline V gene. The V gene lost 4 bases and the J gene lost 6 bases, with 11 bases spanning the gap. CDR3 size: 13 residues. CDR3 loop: CASSPSLAQPQHF. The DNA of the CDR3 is TGTGCCAGCAGCCCAAGTCTGGCTCAGCCCCAGCATTTT.

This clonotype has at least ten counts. The CDR3, as DNA: TGCAGCGTTGAGGGACAAACGAACACCGGGGAGCTGTTTTTT. It encodes CSVEGQTNTGELFF. The chain is built from TRBV29-1 and TRBJ2-2, with D tentatively TRBD1 (6 bases). Germline V CDR1 and CDR2: SQVTM, ANQGSEA. Trimming cost V 3 bases and J 0 bases, with 8 bases left between them. The CDR3 totals 14 residues.

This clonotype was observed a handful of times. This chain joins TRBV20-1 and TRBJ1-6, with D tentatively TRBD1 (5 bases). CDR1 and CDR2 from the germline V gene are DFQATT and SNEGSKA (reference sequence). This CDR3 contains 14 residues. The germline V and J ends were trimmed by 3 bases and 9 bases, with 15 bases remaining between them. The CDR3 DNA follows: TGCAGTGCTAGTGCGGGGGGTGGATTTTCACCCCTCCACTTT. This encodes CSASAGGGFSPLHF.

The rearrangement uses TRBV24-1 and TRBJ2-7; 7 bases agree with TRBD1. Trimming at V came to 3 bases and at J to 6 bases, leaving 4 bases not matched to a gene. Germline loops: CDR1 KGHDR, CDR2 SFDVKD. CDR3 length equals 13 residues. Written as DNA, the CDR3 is TGTGCCACCAGTGATGACCGACAGGGCGAGCAGTACTTC. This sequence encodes CATSDDRQGEQYF.

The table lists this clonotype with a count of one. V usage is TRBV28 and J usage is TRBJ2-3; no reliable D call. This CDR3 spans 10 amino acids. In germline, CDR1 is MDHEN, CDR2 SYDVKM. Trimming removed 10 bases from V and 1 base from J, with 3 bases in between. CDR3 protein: CAIGTDTQYF. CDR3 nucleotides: TGTGCCATCGGCACAGATACGCAGTATTTT. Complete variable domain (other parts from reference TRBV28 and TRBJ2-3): DVKVTQSSRYLVKRTGEKVFLECVQDMDHENMFWYRQDPGLGLRLIYFSYDVKMKEKGDIPEGYSVSREKKERFSLILESASTNQTSMYLCAIGTDTQYFGPGTRLTVL.

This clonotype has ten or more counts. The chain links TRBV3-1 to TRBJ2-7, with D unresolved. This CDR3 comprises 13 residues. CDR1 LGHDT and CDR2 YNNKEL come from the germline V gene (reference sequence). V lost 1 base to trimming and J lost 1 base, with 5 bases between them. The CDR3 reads CASSQVPSYEQYF. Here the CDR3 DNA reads TGTGCCAGCAGCCAAGTCCCATCCTACGAGCAGTACTTC.